This T cell receptor (beta chain) was sequenced during a study of T cell responses to AZD1222 COVID-19 vaccine. Regarding the study as a whole: Donors, mostly white British, included more females; clonal diversity was possibly underestimated.

This clone was seen just once. Its specificity is unknown. The data were produced by immunoSEQ multiplex PCR, yet TCRdb's version contains in-frame clones alone and is incomplete. The data show roughly 48,000 clones, with about 88% seen just once and 5.3% held by the top ten. The CDR3 totals 16 residues. With V trimmed by 4 bases and J by 8 bases, 11 bases remained unmatched. Germline V gives CDR1 SGHDN, CDR2 FVKESK. The receptor was derived from an adult who received the AZD1222 COVID-19 vaccine. The sequences come from peripheral blood, collected 28 days after the second AZD1222 dose. This chain joins TRBV14 and TRBJ1-4, with 9 bases matching TRBD1. CDR3 in amino acids: CASSPSRDREQEKLFF. CDR3 bases: TGTGCCAGCAGCCCGTCCCGGGACAGGGAACAGGAAAAACTGTTTTTT.